This T cell receptor beta chain was retrieved from a study of blood T cell repertoires in COVID-19. Assay: immunoSEQ multiplex PCR; the TCRdb copy retains only in-frame clones and omits some. The table lists 200,000 to 300,000 clones, approximately 89% of them singletons. The CDR3 is made up of 17 amino acids. Germline loops: CDR1 MGHDK, CDR2 SYGVNS. V shed 4 bases, J shed 0 bases, and the junction held 5 bases outside the gene matches. The source is a woman between 25 and 40 years old with acute COVID-19. This chain connects TRBV25-1 to TRBJ1-4; TRBD1 matches 10 bases. Sequenced: PBMCs or T cells enriched from blood (not recorded which). In nucleotides, the CDR3 is TGTGCCAGCAGTGCCGACAGGGGGCGGGCAACTAATGAAAAACTGTTTTTT. Its protein product is CASSADRGRATNEKLFF.